Listed below are T cell receptor beta chains from one sample, sequenced in a study of Ad26.COV2.S vaccination and SARS-CoV-2 variants. TCRdb keeps only in-frame clones here, not all; method: immunoSEQ multiplex PCR. The sample contains hundreds of thousands of clones, approximately 90% of which appear only once. This specimen was peripheral blood, taken after recovery from COVID-19. These TCRs come from a human donor who had recovered from COVID-19. Both conserved end residues are part of each CDR3. Part of the rows lack a size; the others show once, few, many or a class for expanded clones.

V gene: TRBV6-5
clone size: -
CDR3 protein: CASSYSEAFTGELFF

V gene: TRBV2
clone size: -
CDR3 protein: CASSEAGTSNTGELFF

V gene: TRBV19
clone size: -
CDR3 protein: CASSPRTGVPYEQYF

V gene: TRBV24-1
clone size: -
CDR3 protein: CATSHPGRTGELFF

V gene: TRBV7-9
clone size: -
CDR3 protein: CASSSENSGQPQHF

V gene: TRBV5-1
clone size: -
CDR3 protein: CASSLADRGALETQYF

V gene: TRBV27
clone size: -
CDR3 protein: CASSTGIGNTIYF

V gene: TRBV11-3
clone size: -
CDR3 protein: CASSWGSMQYF

V gene: TRBV5-4
clone size: -
CDR3 protein: CASSLDSSSYEQYF

V gene: TRBV7-6
clone size: -
CDR3 protein: CASSLRQGGNYGYTF

V gene: TRBV7-2
clone size: -
CDR3 protein: CASSLSEAGGYQETQYF

V gene: TRBV9
clone size: -
CDR3 protein: CASSRKSSGNTIYF

V gene: TRBV4-1
clone size: -
CDR3 protein: CASSPGRSTDTQYF

V gene: TRBV4-1
clone size: -
CDR3 protein: CASSLKFGAGGYTF

V gene: TRBV5-4
clone size: -
CDR3 protein: CASNARGRKAETQYF

V gene: TRBV6-5
clone size: once
CDR3 protein: CASSYSAGTGYGYTF

V gene: TRBV11-3
clone size: -
CDR3 protein: CASSLGRAGEQYF

V gene: TRBV5-1
clone size: -
CDR3 protein: CASSSGTVGDTQYF

V gene: TRBV6-2/TRBV6-3
clone size: -
CDR3 protein: CASSTGTGKANYGYTF

V gene: TRBV28
clone size: -
CDR3 protein: CASSYALLAGGSNTGELFF

V gene: TRBV27
clone size: -
CDR3 protein: CASSLGGIDQPQHF

V gene: TRBV5-6
clone size: -
CDR3 protein: CASSPRGSTDTQYF

V gene: TRBV27
clone size: once
CDR3 protein: CASSPRWQRSSYEQYF

V gene: TRBV6-5
clone size: -
CDR3 protein: CASRDRDRVNTEAFF

V gene: TRBV12-1
clone size: -
CDR3 protein: CASSFGQGATNEKLFF

V gene: TRBV5-8
clone size: -
CDR3 protein: CASSFYLNTEAFF

V gene: TRBV6-1
clone size: -
CDR3 protein: CASSDGVNQPQHF

V gene: TRBV7-6
clone size: -
CDR3 protein: CASSFRTGTNEKLFF

V gene: TRBV5-4
clone size: -
CDR3 protein: CASSLRQGNQETQYF

V gene: TRBV6-5
clone size: -
CDR3 protein: CASRAWGQTVEAFF

V gene: TRBV5-1
clone size: -
CDR3 protein: CANPETDRPEGLATNEKLFF

V gene: TRBV28
clone size: -
CDR3 protein: CATAWDRRSPLHF

V gene: TRBV18
clone size: -
CDR3 protein: CASSPAALNTEAFF

V gene: TRBV29-1
clone size: -
CDR3 protein: CSVHDITEAFF

V gene: TRBV2
clone size: -
CDR3 protein: CASTSDRGQSEAFF

V gene: TRBV7-9
clone size: -
CDR3 protein: CASSLVAGNTIYF

V gene: TRBV27
clone size: -
CDR3 protein: CASSLSLAGAPGDIQYF

V gene: TRBV29-1
clone size: few
CDR3 protein: CSVESPASGAGELFF

V gene: TRBV4-2
clone size: -
CDR3 protein: CASSQEETQYF

V gene: TRBV25-1
clone size: -
CDR3 protein: CASSVMGTGGLETQYF

V gene: TRBV5-5
clone size: once
CDR3 protein: CASSPGILSSYEQYF

V gene: TRBV27
clone size: -
CDR3 protein: CASSVTGPEDEQFF

V gene: TRBV25-1
clone size: -
CDR3 protein: CASSSGYEQYF

V gene: TRBV5-1
clone size: -
CDR3 protein: CASSLGRAGKNIQYF

V gene: TRBV4-1
clone size: -
CDR3 protein: CASSQRNWTEYFISGNTIYF

V gene: TRBV19
clone size: -
CDR3 protein: CASSTSQAQETQYF

V gene: TRBV2
clone size: once
CDR3 protein: CASRGGFGKHYNEQFF

V gene: TRBV12-3/TRBV12-4
clone size: -
CDR3 protein: CASSLSGANVLTF

V gene: TRBV5-5
clone size: -
CDR3 protein: CASSLRDRKTEAFF

V gene: TRBV5-8
clone size: -
CDR3 protein: CASSLGQGYSNQPQHF

V gene: TRBV19
clone size: -
CDR3 protein: CASTSGGPEQYF

V gene: TRBV18
clone size: once
CDR3 protein: CASSSSYEQYF

V gene: TRBV12-5
clone size: -
CDR3 protein: CASGLGMTGPLFEQYF

V gene: TRBV19
clone size: -
CDR3 protein: CASSIREQGAFEELFF

V gene: TRBV27
clone size: -
CDR3 protein: CASSLVVRDRHNSPLHF

V gene: TRBV10-1
clone size: -
CDR3 protein: CASSDSGEATDTQYF

V gene: TRBV12-3/TRBV12-4
clone size: -
CDR3 protein: CASRGGSNTEAFF